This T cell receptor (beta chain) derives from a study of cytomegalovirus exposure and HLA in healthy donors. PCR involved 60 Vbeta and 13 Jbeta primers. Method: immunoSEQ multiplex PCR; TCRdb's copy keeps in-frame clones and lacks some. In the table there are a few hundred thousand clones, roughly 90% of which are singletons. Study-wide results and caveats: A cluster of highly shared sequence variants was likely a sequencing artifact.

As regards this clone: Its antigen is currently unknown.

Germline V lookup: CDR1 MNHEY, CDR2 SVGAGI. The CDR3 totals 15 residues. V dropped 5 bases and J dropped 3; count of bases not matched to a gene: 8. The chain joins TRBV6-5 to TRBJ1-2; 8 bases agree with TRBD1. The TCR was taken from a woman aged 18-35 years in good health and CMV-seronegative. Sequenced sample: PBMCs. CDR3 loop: CASSLRGPGYYGYTF. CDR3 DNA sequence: TGTGCCAGCAGTCTCAGGGGGCCTGGTTACTATGGCTACACCTTC.